The 27 T cell receptor beta chains below were found in one sample sequenced in a study of shared clonotypes between healthy human individuals. TCRdb's table, derived via immunoSEQ multiplex PCR, lists solely in-frame clones and lacks some. Here the sample spans 2,500,000 or so clones, approximately 92% being singletons. Sequencing input: naive CD4+ T cells sorted from blood. Documented subset: CD45RA+ positively selected. All receptors derive from a young man in good health.

The chain joins TRBV7-9 to TRBJ2-1; TRBD2 might be the D (6 bases). Trimming pared 5 bases from V and 9 bases from J, leaving 29 bases between. Germline CDR1 and CDR2: SEHNR and FQNEAQ (reference sequence). The CDR3 has 18 residues. Here the CDR3 reads CASSRLLDQTRLNGEQFF. DNA for the CDR3: TGTGCCAGCAGCCGCTTGCTGGATCAGACTAGGTTGAATGGTGAGCAGTTCTTC.

V gene TRBV28 combines with J gene TRBJ1-4; D is uncertain. The CDR3 has 14 residues. V was pared by 7 bases and J by 8 bases, with 17 bases between. Germline CDR1 MDHEN, CDR2 SYDVKM. The CDR3, as DNA: TGTGCCAGCACCTCCAGTAATAACTGGGAAAAACTGTTTTTT. Protein product: CASTSSNNWEKLFF.

The chain couples TRBV5-1 to TRBJ2-5; a possible D gene is TRBD2 (7 bases). CDR1 and CDR2 (germline): SGHRS, YFSETQ. CDR3 size: 12 residues. The V and J ends lost 7 bases and 5 bases respectively, with 12 bases between them. The CDR3 reads CASAGAGETQYF. In DNA form, the CDR3 reads TGCGCCAGCGCGGGGGCCGGGGAGACCCAGTACTTC.

The V and J genes are TRBV7-6 and TRBJ2-5, with 10 nucleotides matching TRBD1. V shed 7 bases and J 3 bases; nucleotides not matched to a gene: 14. The CDR3 is 17 residues long. Germline assignment: CDR1 SGHVS and CDR2 FNYEAQ. CDR3 bases: TGTGCCAGCACCCTAGGGGCCCGGGACAGGGGAAAAGAGACCCAGTACTTC. Its protein product is CASTLGARDRGKETQYF. The complete variable domain, with remaining parts taken from reference TRBV7-6 and TRBJ2-5, reads GAGVSQSPRYKVTKRGQDVALRCDPISGHVSLYWYRQALGQGPEFLTYFNYEAQQDKSGLPNDRFSAERPEGSISTLTIQRTEQRDSAMYRCASTLGARDRGKETQYFGPGTRLLVL.

The chain carries TRBV10-3 and TRBJ2-7; D might be TRBD1 (6 bases). The germline CDR1 and CDR2 sequences are ENHRY and SYGVKD. This CDR3 spans 15 amino acids. Trimming took off 10 bases at V and 3 bases at J, with 22 bases between the two ends. The CDR3 DNA reads as TGTGCCACCAGCCCAGGGGTAGGGTCTCACTACGAGCAGTACTTC. Its protein is CATSPGVGSHYEQYF.

The CDR3 is CASSARDRGLTGELFF. In DNA, the CDR3 is TGTGCCAGCAGTGCCCGGGACAGGGGGCTTACCGGGGAGCTGTTTTTT. V gene TRBV2 combines with J gene TRBJ2-2; the match to TRBD1 covers 12 bases. Germline V CDR1 and CDR2: SNHLY, FYNNEI. The CDR3 is 16 residues long. Losses at the gene ends were 4 bases for V and 5 bases for J; bases not matched to a gene: 5.

This chain links TRBV10-2 with TRBJ2-2; either TRBD1 or TRBD2 may supply D (5 bases each). This CDR3 has 15 residues. CDR1 and CDR2 (germline): WSHSY, SAAADI. The ends were cut back, 7 bases at V and 0 bases at J, with 12 bases in the middle. This CDR3 reads CASNQRDPNTGELFF. Here the CDR3 DNA reads TGCGCCAGCAACCAGAGGGACCCGAACACCGGGGAGCTGTTTTTT.

The rearrangement joins TRBV5-1 to TRBJ2-1; 8 nucleotides line up with TRBD2. CDR3 length equals 13 residues. With 5 bases clipped from V and 7 bases from J, the junction kept 5 bases outside the gene matches. Germline loops: CDR1 SGHRS, CDR2 YFSETQ. The CDR3 DNA is TGCGCCAGCAGTCGGTTAGCGGGGAATGAGCAGTTCTTC. Its protein product is CASSRLAGNEQFF.

This clone was seen more than once but under ten times. This rearrangement joins TRBV5-4 to TRBJ1-6, with a tentative D call TRBD1 (5 bases). Germline lookup yields CDR1 SGHNT and CDR2 YYREEE (reference sequence). The CDR3 sequence is 15 residues long. Trimming stripped 4 bases from V and 4 bases from J, with 12 bases between. The CDR3 nucleotides are TGTGCCAGCAGCGTATTGGGACGATATAATTCACCCCTCCACTTT. This codes for CASSVLGRYNSPLHF.

This chain joins TRBV7-9 and TRBJ1-2; 8 bases are shared with TRBD1. The V gene end was trimmed by 2 bases and the J gene end by 7 bases; junction bases not matched to a gene: 9. Per the germline V gene, CDR1 is SEHNR and CDR2 is FQNEAQ (reference sequence). The CDR3 has 15 amino acids. The CDR3 protein is CASSLMATGESGYTF. In DNA, the CDR3 is TGTGCCAGCAGCTTAATGGCGACAGGGGAGTCTGGCTACACCTTC.

This clone was recorded once. This chain joins TRBV27 and TRBJ1-2; a weak D match, TRBD1 (6 bases). V lost 3 bases to trimming and J lost 5 bases, with 16 bases between them. The CDR3 spans 15 residues. Germline V gene lookup returns CDR1 MNHEY and CDR2 SMNVEV (reference sequence). This CDR3 is CASSFNGGSRYGYTF. As DNA, the CDR3 is TGTGCCAGCAGTTTCAACGGGGGCAGTAGGTATGGCTACACCTTC.

Notes on this clone: Other DNA sequences in this specimen translate into the identical CDR3. The chain recombines TRBV5-1 with TRBJ2-7; D is uncertain. The V end was cut by 0 bases, the J end by 3 bases, with 10 bases between. Germline V lookup: CDR1 SGHRS, CDR2 YFSETQ. The CDR3 runs 14 residues. CDR3 in DNA: TGCGCCAGCAGCTTGGCTCCCTCGGGCTACGAGCAGTACTTC. Translating it yields CASSLAPSGYEQYF.

CDR3 nucleotide sequence: TGTGCCACCTCTGGCCGCTACGAGCAGTACTTC. It encodes CATSGRYEQYF. This rearrangement joins TRBV28 to TRBJ2-7; D unresolved. Germline CDR1 is MDHEN and CDR2 is SYDVKM. Trimming removed 10 bases at V and 3 bases at J, with 10 bases between. The CDR3 is 11 amino acids.

The V and J genes are TRBV2 and TRBJ2-7; 8 nucleotides line up with TRBD2. There are 16 residues in the CDR3. After removal of 5 bases from V and 0 bases from J, the junction contained 9 bases not matched to a gene. The V gene's germline CDR1 is SNHLY and CDR2 FYNNEI. The CDR3 DNA reads TGTGCCAGCAGTAAAGGCCGACTAGCGAACTCCTACGAGCAGTACTTC. Translating gives CASSKGRLANSYEQYF. Full variable domain (missing parts from reference TRBV2 and TRBJ2-7): EPEVTQTPSHQVTQMGQEVILRCVPISNHLYFYWYRQILGQKVEFLVSFYNNEISEKSEIFDDQFSVERPDGSNFTLKIRSTKLEDSAMYFCASSKGRLANSYEQYFGPGTRLTVT.

This chain joins TRBV7-8 and TRBJ2-5, with D maybe TRBD2 (6 bases). Germline CDR1 reads SGHVS; CDR2 reads FQNEAQ. The V gene lost 1 base and the J gene lost 5 bases, with 14 bases spanning the gap. The CDR3 is made up of 15 amino acids. CDR3 DNA: TGTGCCAGCAGCTTAGTTCTCCAGGGAGGCGAGACCCAGTACTTC. Translated, it gives CASSLVLQGGETQYF.

The rearrangement links TRBV28 to TRBJ2-5; D is unresolved. The CDR3 is made up of 14 amino acids. V gave up 3 bases and J gave up 5 bases, with 13 bases separating them. CDR1 MDHEN and CDR2 SYDVKM come from the germline V gene. The CDR3 loop reads CASSLELSEETQYF. The CDR3 nucleotides read TGTGCCAGCAGTTTGGAACTTTCAGAGGAGACCCAGTACTTC.

The rearrangement uses TRBV30 and TRBJ2-1; weak D call: TRBD2 (6 bases). The CDR3 has 13 residues. Trimming left V 1 base short and J 3 bases short, with 7 bases between. Germline V lookup: CDR1 GTSNPN, CDR2 SVGIG (reference sequence). CDR3 nucleotides: TGTGCCTGGAGTGGCGGGATCTACAATGAGCAGTTCTTC. Protein sequence: CAWSGGIYNEQFF.

V is TRBV11-2 and J is TRBJ2-3; D might be TRBD2 (7 bases). V gave up 5 bases and J gave up 6 bases, with 24 bases separating them. The germline CDR1 and CDR2 sequences are SGHAT and FQNNGV. This CDR3 is built from 17 residues. Here the CDR3 DNA reads TGTGCCAGCAGCCGTGGCGGCTTGAGGGGGGGCCGGGATACGCAGTATTTT. Translating it yields CASSRGGLRGGRDTQYF.

In the case of this clone: Within the sample, other DNA sequences also encode this same CDR3. The rearrangement uses TRBV7-6 and TRBJ2-7, with TRBD1 as a possible D gene (6 bases). The CDR3 consists of 13 residues. V gave up 4 bases and J gave up 3 bases, with 10 bases separating them. The germline gives CDR1 SGHVS, CDR2 FNYEAQ. In DNA form, the CDR3 reads TGTGCCAGCAGCTCGTTAGGGGGCTACGAGCAGTACTTC. The encoded protein is CASSSLGGYEQYF.

The V gene is TRBV5-7, the J gene TRBJ2-2; D possibly corresponds to TRBD1 (5 bases). TRBV5-7 is noted as an ORF with a role that remains uncertain. V lost 0 bases, J lost 4 bases, and 10 bases lay in between. This CDR3 is built from 15 residues. The CDR3 region has the DNA TGTGCCAGCAGCTTGGGTGGGGCCTGCACCGGGGAGCTGTTTTTT. Its translation: CASSLGGACTGELFF.

This chain uses TRBV18 with TRBJ2-7; 8 bases match TRBD2. CDR1 and CDR2 from the germline V gene are KGHSH and LQKENI. Trimming cost V 3 bases and J 1 base; bases outside gene matches: 5. CDR3 size: 15 residues. The CDR3 DNA follows: TGTGCCAGCTCACCCTCCCAGCGGGAGTCCTACGAGCAGTACTTC. Protein: CASSPSQRESYEQYF.

This clone was observed a few times. This sequence joins TRBV18 and TRBJ2-7; perhaps TRBD1 as D (5 bases). The CDR3 sequence is 12 residues long. Per germline, CDR1 KGHSH and CDR2 LQKENI. Trimming took off 6 bases at V and 1 base at J, with 7 bases between the two ends. CDR3 coding DNA: TGTGCCAGCTCGGACAATTCCTACGAGCAGTACTTC. It specifies CASSDNSYEQYF.

This rearrangement joins TRBV7-2 to TRBJ2-1; 10 bases align to TRBD2. The CDR3 has 18 amino acids. V was pared by 5 bases and J by 6 bases, with 16 bases of the junction left unmatched. The germline CDR1 and CDR2 sequences are SGHTA and FQGNSA. Written as DNA, the CDR3 is TGTGCCAGCAGCCGGAGGGGTCTAGCGGGAGCCTACGCCAATGAGCAGTTCTTC. It encodes CASSRRGLAGAYANEQFF.

The chain employs TRBV7-9 and TRBJ2-5, with TRBD2 matching 8 bases. CDR1 is SEHNR and CDR2 is FQNEAQ in the germline V gene (reference sequence). J was trimmed by 3 bases and V by 9 bases; bases with no gene match: 6. There are 13 residues in the CDR3. Here the CDR3 reads CASATSDKETQYF. The CDR3, as DNA: TGTGCCAGTGCGACTAGCGACAAAGAGACCCAGTACTTC.

The chain is built from TRBV27 and TRBJ2-7; D may be TRBD1 or TRBD2 (5 bases each). The V end lost 5 bases, the J end lost 4 bases, and 12 bases lay between the germline ends. The length of the CDR3 is 13 residues. Germline V gene lookup returns CDR1 MNHEY and CDR2 SMNVEV (reference sequence). CDR3 in amino acids: CASSPQGRYEQYF. DNA of the CDR3: TGTGCCAGCAGTCCCCAGGGACGGTACGAGCAGTACTTC.

V usage is TRBV2 and J usage is TRBJ2-2; D remains unclear. Deletions cut 5 bases from V and 0 bases from J, with 10 bases between. The CDR3 loop spans 15 amino acids. From germline, CDR1 is SNHLY and CDR2 FYNNEI. The CDR3 is CASSREVTNTGELFF. CDR3 nucleotides: TGTGCCAGCAGTAGGGAAGTAACGAACACCGGGGAGCTGTTTTTT.

This chain connects TRBV30 to TRBJ1-3, with a tentative D call TRBD1 (5 bases). The CDR3 totals 13 residues. The germline V and J ends were trimmed by 0 bases and 6 bases, with 9 bases remaining between them. Germline V gene data show CDR1 as GTSNPN and CDR2 as SVGIG (reference sequence). CDR3 in DNA: TGTGCCTGGAGTGTCGGAGGGGTAAACACCATATATTTT. Translating it yields CAWSVGGVNTIYF.